The clone carrying this T cell receptor (beta chain) was observed a few times. This specimen comes from a study of blood T cell repertoires in COVID-19. Study overall: Sources were T cells, B-cell-depleted T cells, or PBMCs; the material itself was cDNA or gDNA.

The method was immunoSEQ multiplex PCR; TCRdb's version includes in-frame clones alone and lacks a portion of them. The sample has 330,000 or so clones; roughly 90% are singletons. The CDR3 is 13 amino acids. CDR1 and CDR2 (germline): SGHRS, YFSETQ. V shed 0 bases and J 4 bases; nucleotides not matched to a gene: 0. Enrolled during active infection, Seattle patients were then followed longitudinally. Sample: peripheral blood. The rearrangement joins TRBV5-1 to TRBJ1-2; 7 bases map to TRBD1. The sequence derives from a woman aged 55-75 years with COVID-19, enrolled during active disease. The CDR3 is CASSLGDSYGYTF. CDR3 coding DNA: TGCGCCAGCAGCTTGGGGGACAGCTATGGCTACACCTTC. Supplemented by reference TRBV5-1 and TRBJ1-2, the full variable domain reads KAGVTQTPRYLIKTRGQQVTLSCSPISGHRSVSWYQQTPGQGLQFLFEYFSETQRNKGNFPGRFSGRQFSNSRSEMNVSTLELGDSALYLCASSLGDSYGYTFGSGTRLTVV.